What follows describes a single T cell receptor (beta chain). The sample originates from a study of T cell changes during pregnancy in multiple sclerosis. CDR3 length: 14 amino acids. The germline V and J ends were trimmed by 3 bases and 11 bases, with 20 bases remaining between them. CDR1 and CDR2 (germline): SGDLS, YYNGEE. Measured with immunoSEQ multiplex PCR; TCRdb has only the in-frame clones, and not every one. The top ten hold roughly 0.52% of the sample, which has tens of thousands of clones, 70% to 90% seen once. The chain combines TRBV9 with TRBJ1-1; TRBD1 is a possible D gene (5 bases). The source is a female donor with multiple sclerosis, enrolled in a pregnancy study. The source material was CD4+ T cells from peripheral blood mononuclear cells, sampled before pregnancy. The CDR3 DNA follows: TGTGCCAGCAGCGCGGGGCCCACCCGGGAGGTTGCTTTCTTT. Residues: CASSAGPTREVAFF.